This record concerns one TCR beta chain sequence. At one of its ends the junction is not consistent with the germline gene, which may arise from a read error. This CDR3 is built from 14 residues. Germline V lookup: CDR1 SNHLY, CDR2 FYNNEI. The data were obtained in a study of CD8+CD57+ T cells in acquired aplastic anemia. Profiling of TCR beta VDJ combinations and CDR3 sequences used genomic DNA as template. TCRdb re-analysed the reads in MiXCR, keeping a single row per CDR3 protein. The profile covers 250,000 to 300,000 distinct CDR3 sequences, with 55% to 60% appearing a single time and less than 9.5% taken by the ten largest.

The sequence was collected from a human donor with severe aplastic anemia or a healthy control (not recorded which). The sequencing input was sorted CD4+, CD8+, or CD8+CD57+ T cells (not recorded which) from PBMCs. V gene TRBV2 combines with J gene TRBJ1-6; maybe TRBD1 (5 bases). CDR3 DNA sequence: TGTGCCAGCAGTACGCAGGGTAGTAATCCACCCCTCCACTTT. Encoded protein: CASSTQGSNPPLHF.